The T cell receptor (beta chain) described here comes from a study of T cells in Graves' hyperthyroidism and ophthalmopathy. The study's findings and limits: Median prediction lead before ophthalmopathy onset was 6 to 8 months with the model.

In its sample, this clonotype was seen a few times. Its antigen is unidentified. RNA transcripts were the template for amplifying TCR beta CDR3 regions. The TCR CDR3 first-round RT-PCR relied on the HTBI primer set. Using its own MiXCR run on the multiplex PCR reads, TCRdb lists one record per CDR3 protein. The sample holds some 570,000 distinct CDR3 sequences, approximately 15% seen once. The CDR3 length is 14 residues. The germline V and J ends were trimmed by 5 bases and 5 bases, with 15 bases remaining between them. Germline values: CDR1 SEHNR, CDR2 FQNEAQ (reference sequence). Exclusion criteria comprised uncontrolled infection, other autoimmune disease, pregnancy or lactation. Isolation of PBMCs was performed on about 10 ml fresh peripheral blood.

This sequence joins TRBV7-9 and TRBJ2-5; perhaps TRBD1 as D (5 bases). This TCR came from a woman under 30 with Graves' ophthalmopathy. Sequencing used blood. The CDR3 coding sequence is TGTGCCAGCAGCAGGGGAAACTATGAGGAGACCCAGTACTTC. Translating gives CASSRGNYEETQYF.